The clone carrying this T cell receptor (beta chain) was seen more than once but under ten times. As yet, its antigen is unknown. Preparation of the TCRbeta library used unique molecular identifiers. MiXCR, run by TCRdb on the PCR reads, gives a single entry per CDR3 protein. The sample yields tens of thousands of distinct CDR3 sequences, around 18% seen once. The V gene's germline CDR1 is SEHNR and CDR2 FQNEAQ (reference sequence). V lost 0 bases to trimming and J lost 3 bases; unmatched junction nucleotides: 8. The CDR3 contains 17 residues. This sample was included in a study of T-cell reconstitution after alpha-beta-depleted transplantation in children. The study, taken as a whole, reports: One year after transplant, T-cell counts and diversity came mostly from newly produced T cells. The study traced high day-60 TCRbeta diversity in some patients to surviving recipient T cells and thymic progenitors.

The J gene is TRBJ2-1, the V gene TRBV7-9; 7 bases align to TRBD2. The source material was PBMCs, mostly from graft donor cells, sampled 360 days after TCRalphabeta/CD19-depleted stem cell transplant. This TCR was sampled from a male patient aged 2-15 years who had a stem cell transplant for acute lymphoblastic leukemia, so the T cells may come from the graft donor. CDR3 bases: TGTGCCAGCAGCTTAGCACCCCGGACTAGGGTCTACAATGAGCAGTTCTTC. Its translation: CASSLAPRTRVYNEQFF.